There are many counts of the clone carrying this T cell receptor (beta chain). Germline V lookup: CDR1 MDHEN, CDR2 SYDVKM. The junction had 18 bases not matched to a gene; V was cut back by 7 bases and J by 8 bases. CDR3 length: 17 residues. Time point reported: pre-sensitization, week 0. Treatment noted: therapeutic diphenylcyclopropenone sensitization with weekly scalp DPC. Only after blood had been drawn was each patch test applied. The data were obtained in a study of human T cells and chemical hapten exposure. Overall study: Skin on the upper inner arm, roughly 2 cm by roughly 2 cm in size, was sensitized with 2% DPC. Each week of the approximately 25-week study, patients had diphenylcyclopropenone applied to the scalp.

TCRdb used MiXCR to reprocess the RACE reads, holding one entry per CDR3 protein. The repertoire holds some 360,000 distinct CDR3 sequences, with 4% to 6% as singletons. The sequences come from whole blood, collected in connection with sensitization to the hapten diphenylcyclopropenone (DPC). The chain joins TRBV28 to TRBJ2-1, with 9 bases fitting TRBD2. This receptor was identified in a woman in her forties or fifties with alopecia areata. Some clones in this sample may be carry-over from other donors' samples. DNA of the CDR3: TGTGCCAGCACCCTTTATCGTTCAGGACTAGCGATCCATGAGCAGTTCTTC. Translating gives CASTLYRSGLAIHEQFF.